These 7 T cell receptor beta chains originate from one sample sequenced in a study of shared clonotypes between healthy human individuals. Naive CD8 cells lacked CD45RO and underwent positive selection for CCR7, leaving out terminally differentiated effector memory CD45RA+ cells. This table comes from immunoSEQ multiplex PCR, and its TCRdb copy is limited to in-frame clones, with some not included. The table lists around 1.9 million clones, 93% of them singletons. Sequencing was performed on naive CD8+ T cells from PBMCs. These receptors came from a man between 18 and 35 years old in good health. Some clones in this sample may be carry-over from other donors' samples.

About this clone itself: Other DNA variants within this sample encode the same CDR3. The chain combines TRBV7-9 with TRBJ1-2; D is undetermined. The CDR3 is made up of 14 amino acids. The V and J ends lost 7 bases and 4 bases respectively, with 16 bases between them. Germline V lookup: CDR1 SEHNR, CDR2 FQNEAQ (reference sequence). This CDR3 reads CASISTGVLYGYTF. In DNA form, the CDR3 reads TGTGCCAGCATCTCCACTGGGGTCCTCTATGGCTACACCTTC. Based on the CDR3 plus reference TRBV7-9 and TRBJ1-2, the full variable domain is DTGVSQNPRHKITKRGQNVTFRCDPISEHNRLYWYRQTLGQGPEFLTYFQNEAQLEKSRLLSDRFSAERPKGSFSTLEIQRTEQGDSAMYLCASISTGVLYGYTFGSGTRLTVV.

This clone was detected once. The V gene is TRBV27, the J gene TRBJ1-5; 8 nucleotides agree with TRBD1. CDR1 and CDR2 (germline): MNHEY, SMNVEV (reference sequence). With V trimmed by 2 bases and J by 7 bases, 4 bases remained unmatched. The CDR3 loop spans 14 amino acids. The CDR3 DNA sequence: TGTGCCAGCAGTTTAGGACAGGGAATACAGCCCCAGCATTTT. Its protein is CASSLGQGIQPQHF.

V usage is TRBV7-9 and J usage is TRBJ1-6; D uncertain. V was cut by 3 bases and J by 11 bases, with 8 bases left in between. Germline V CDR1 and CDR2: SEHNR, FQNEAQ (reference sequence). The CDR3 is 12 amino acids. This chain's CDR3 is CASSFSLAPLHF. In DNA, the CDR3 is TGTGCCAGCAGCTTCTCTCTGGCACCCCTCCACTTT.

This clone was recorded only once. Written as DNA, the CDR3 is TGTGCCAGTAGTATCCGGGGAGCGGGAGGTGATACGCAGTATTTT. Amino acids: CASSIRGAGGDTQYF. The chain is built from TRBV19 and TRBJ2-3; 9 bases align to TRBD2. This CDR3 region has 15 residues. CDR1 and CDR2 from the germline V gene are LNHDA and SQIVND (reference sequence). Trimming at V came to 3 bases and at J to 6 bases, leaving 7 bases not matched to a gene.

J is TRBJ1-2 and V is TRBV6-1, with D perhaps TRBD1 (5 bases). V lost 8 bases, J lost 8 bases, and 24 bases lay in between. Germline CDR1 reads MNHNS; CDR2 reads SASEGT. This CDR3 is built from 15 residues. The CDR3 sequence is CASRGIRAGSGGYTF. The DNA for the CDR3 is TGTGCCAGCCGAGGAATCAGGGCCGGGTCGGGAGGCTACACCTTC.

The chain employs TRBV7-8 and TRBJ1-2; possible D gene TRBD1, 6 bases. This CDR3 is built from 16 residues. From germline, CDR1 is SGHVS and CDR2 FQNEAQ. Trimming cost V 5 bases and J 1 base, with 17 bases left between them. The CDR3 sequence: CASSPREGHINYGYTF. In DNA, the CDR3 is TGTGCCAGCAGCCCGAGGGAGGGACACATTAACTATGGCTACACCTTC.

J is TRBJ1-2 and V is TRBV4-1; D might be TRBD1 (5 bases). This CDR3 has 14 amino acids. Trimming removed 4 bases from V and 2 bases from J, with 11 bases in between. CDR1 is MGHRA and CDR2 is YSYEKL in the germline V gene. As DNA, the CDR3 is TGCGCCAGCAGCCTGGCAGGGCCCAACTATGGCTACACCTTC. It encodes CASSLAGPNYGYTF.